Below, 32 T cell receptor beta chains from the same sample are listed, as sequenced in a study of sequential checkpoint blockade in melanoma. Assay used: immunoSEQ multiplex PCR; TCRdb lists only in-frame clones, some missing. The profile shows over 10,000 clones, over 70% of them singletons. Treatment reported: randomized to nivolumab then ipilimumab (arm A) or the reverse (arm B). The sample consisted of CD8+ T cells sorted from blood (inferred from file names), taken from a patient given nivolumab and ipilimumab in sequence. The receptors were gathered from a human donor with melanoma.

The chain is built from TRBV4-2 and TRBJ2-2; no clear D gene. Germline assignment: CDR1 LGHNA and CDR2 YNFKEQ. Trimming left V 3 bases short and J 4 bases short, with 3 bases between. This CDR3 region has 12 residues. The CDR3 sequence: CASSHITGELFF. CDR3 DNA: TGTGCCAGCAGCCATATCACCGGGGAGCTGTTTTTT.

This clone is judged medium-sized. The J gene is TRBJ1-4, the V gene TRBV7-9; TRBD1 aligns across 12 bases. V shed 5 bases, J shed 3 bases, and the junction held 4 bases outside the gene matches. CDR3 length: 16 amino acids. Germline CDR1 and CDR2: SEHNR and FQNEAQ (reference sequence). Here the CDR3 DNA reads TGTGCCAGCAGCCCCGGGACAGGGGGCTCTAATGAAAAACTGTTTTTT. Translated, it gives CASSPGTGGSNEKLFF.

As DNA, the CDR3 is TGTGCCAGCAGCGGACCGACTAGCGGCCAAGAGACCCAGTACTTC. Its protein product is CASSGPTSGQETQYF. The V gene is TRBV6-4, the J gene TRBJ2-5, with TRBD2 matching over 9 bases. Germline CDR1 and CDR2: MRHNA and SNTAGT. V was clipped by 6 bases and J by 1 base; unmatched bases: 6. CDR3 size: 15 residues.

The rearrangement joins TRBV30 to TRBJ1-1, with a possible D match to TRBD1 (5 bases). CDR1 is GTSNPN, CDR2 SVGIG, per germline (reference sequence). This CDR3 is 13 amino acids long. The V and J ends lost 0 bases and 3 bases respectively, with 8 bases between them. The chain's CDR3 is CAWSVGGDTEAFF. In nucleotides, the CDR3 is TGTGCCTGGAGTGTTGGGGGGGACACTGAAGCTTTCTTT.

This chain links TRBV7-6 with TRBJ1-2; 12 bases fit TRBD1. Trimming took 5 bases from V and 8 from J; bases not matched to a gene: 6. CDR3 size: 14 residues. Per the germline V gene, CDR1 is SGHVS and CDR2 is FNYEAQ. The CDR3 region is CASSPGQGARGYTF. CDR3 DNA sequence: TGTGCCAGCAGCCCGGGACAGGGGGCGCGGGGCTACACCTTC.

The J gene is TRBJ2-1, the V gene TRBV9; TRBD2 aligns across 11 bases. The CDR3 sequence is 16 residues long. The V and J ends lost 3 bases and 4 bases, in that order; junction bases with no gene match: 6. The germline V gene encodes CDR1 SGDLS and CDR2 YYNGEE. CDR3 DNA sequence: TGTGCCAGCAGCGGTCCCGGGACTAGCGGTTACAATGAGCAGTTCTTC. Translated, it gives CASSGPGTSGYNEQFF.

This chain joins TRBV7-9 and TRBJ1-2; no firm D call. Germline-derived CDR1 and CDR2 are SEHNR and FQNEAQ (reference sequence). V was trimmed by 0 bases and J by 5 bases, leaving 13 bases between them. This CDR3 spans 15 amino acids. CDR3: CASSLAPARLYGYTF. As DNA, the CDR3 is TGTGCCAGCAGCTTAGCCCCCGCCAGGTTATATGGCTACACCTTC.

This clone was observed a few times. This chain links TRBV2 with TRBJ2-1; 13 nucleotides line up with TRBD2. CDR3 length: 15 amino acids. V gave up 2 bases and J gave up 10 bases; unmatched junction bases: 5. The germline CDR1 and CDR2 sequences are SNHLY and FYNNEI. The CDR3 reads CASSERLAGGGEQFF. The CDR3 coding sequence is TGTGCCAGCAGTGAACGACTAGCGGGGGGTGGGGAGCAGTTCTTC.

This clone turned up a few times. Here the CDR3 DNA reads TGTGCCAGCAGCTCCCTAGCGGGGGACTTGACCTACGAGCAGTACTTC. This encodes CASSSLAGDLTYEQYF. The V gene is TRBV21-1, the J gene TRBJ2-7; the D call of TRBD2 is as the table states it, not checked on the DNA. TRBV21-1 constitutes a pseudogene. The CDR3 length is 16 residues.

The rearrangement joins TRBV6-5 to TRBJ1-1; TRBD1 aligns across 9 bases. This CDR3 is built from 15 residues. The germline V gene encodes CDR1 MNHEY and CDR2 SVGAGI. J lost 1 base, V lost 6 bases, and 6 bases had no gene match. The CDR3 region has the DNA TGTGCCAGCAGCGACCCGACAGGGGGGAACACTGAAGCTTTCTTT. Its protein product is CASSDPTGGNTEAFF.

This clone was counted once. The rearrangement uses TRBV18 and TRBJ2-3; possible D gene TRBD2, 6 bases. Trimming stripped 4 bases from V and 4 bases from J, with 30 bases between. Germline lookup yields CDR1 KGHSH and CDR2 LQKENI. The CDR3 runs 20 residues. The CDR3 loop is CASSLRGARRARHGPDTQYF. The CDR3 DNA reads TGTGCCAGCTCACTCCGTGGGGCGAGGAGGGCACGCCACGGCCCAGATACGCAGTATTTT.

In this sample, this clone turned up once. V is TRBV5-6 and J is TRBJ2-7, with a tentative D call TRBD2 (5 bases). The germline gives CDR1 SGHDT, CDR2 YYEEEE. Trimming stripped 1 base from V and 2 bases from J, with 16 bases between. The CDR3 consists of 16 residues. The chain's CDR3 is CASSLSTGLDAYEQYF. The CDR3 DNA reads as TGTGCCAGCAGCTTGTCCACGGGGTTAGACGCCTACGAGCAGTACTTC.

V usage is TRBV6-1 and J usage is TRBJ2-7, with D uncertain. The V gene lost 8 bases and the J gene lost 7 bases, with 12 bases spanning the gap. Per the germline V gene, CDR1 is MNHNS and CDR2 is SASEGT. The CDR3 runs 11 residues. This CDR3 reads CASGQLREQYF. In DNA form, the CDR3 reads TGTGCCAGCGGGCAATTACGGGAGCAGTACTTC.

V usage is TRBV9 and J usage is TRBJ1-1; no firm D call. The CDR3 consists of 13 residues. Germline loops: CDR1 SGDLS, CDR2 YYNGEE. V was shortened by 0 bases and J by 0 bases, with 3 bases between the two germline ends. In nucleotides, the CDR3 is TGTGCCAGCAGCGTAGACATGAACACTGAAGCTTTCTTT. Protein: CASSVDMNTEAFF. The entire variable domain, with the rest obtained from reference TRBV9 and TRBJ1-1, is as follows: DSGVTQTPKHLITATGQRVTLRCSPRSGDLSVYWYQQSLDQGLQFLIQYYNGEERAKGNILERFSAQQFPDLHSELNLSSLELGDSALYFCASSVDMNTEAFFGQGTRLTVV.

As DNA, the CDR3 is TGTGCCACCAGCAGGTCGACAGGAAGCACAGATACGCAGTATTTT. This gives the protein CATSRSTGSTDTQYF. This chain connects TRBV15 to TRBJ2-3, with D maybe TRBD1 (6 bases). The length of the CDR3 is 15 residues. The V and J ends lost 3 bases and 0 bases respectively, with 10 bases between them. Germline V gene lookup returns CDR1 LNHNV and CDR2 YYDKDF (reference sequence).

The chain recombines TRBV6-5 with TRBJ1-5; D is possibly TRBD1 (5 bases). The V gene lost 2 bases and the J gene lost 0 bases, with 8 bases spanning the gap. The germline V gene has CDR1 MNHEY and CDR2 SVGAGI. The CDR3 extends over 15 amino acids. In nucleotides, the CDR3 is TGTGCCAGCAGTTACGAGGACACTAGCAATCAGCCCCAGCATTTT. It specifies CASSYEDTSNQPQHF.

This chain joins TRBV7-9 and TRBJ2-3, with TRBD1 identical over 7 bases. Germline CDR1 reads SEHNR; CDR2 reads FQNEAQ (reference sequence). V shed 1 base and J 4 bases; nucleotides not matched to a gene: 2. This CDR3 is 14 amino acids long. The CDR3 reads CASSLVGGPDTQYF. For the CDR3, the DNA is TGTGCCAGCAGCTTAGTAGGGGGCCCAGATACGCAGTATTTT.

The chain has TRBV13 and TRBJ2-1; TRBD2 matches 8 bases. The V gene's germline CDR1 is PRHDT and CDR2 FYEKMQ (reference sequence). The CDR3 sequence is 12 residues long. J lost 13 bases, V lost 5 bases, and 7 bases had no gene match. CDR3 coding DNA: TGTGCCAGCAGCACGGGACTAGTCCGCCAGTTCTTC. Translating gives CASSTGLVRQFF. The full variable domain, completed using reference TRBV13 and TRBJ2-1, is AAGVIQSPRHLIKEKRETATLKCYPIPRHDTVYWYQQGPGQDPQFLISFYEKMQSDKGSIPDRFSAQQFSDYHSELNMSSLELGDSALYFCASSTGLVRQFFGPGTRLTVL.

The chain employs TRBV7-9 and TRBJ1-5; a possible D gene is TRBD1 (5 bases). Germline CDR1 and CDR2: SEHNR and FQNEAQ (reference sequence). V lost 5 bases and J lost 8, with 13 bases in between. The CDR3 is 13 residues long. CDR3 DNA sequence: TGTGCCAGCAGCCAGGACATAGGGAAGCCCCAGCATTTT. Translated, it gives CASSQDIGKPQHF.

The V call is TRBV27, the J call TRBJ1-5; D not resolved. In germline, CDR1 is MNHEY, CDR2 SMNVEV (reference sequence). There are 16 residues in the CDR3. The germline V and J ends were trimmed by 0 bases and 0 bases, with 9 bases remaining between them. The CDR3 bases are TGTGCCAGCAGTTTATCGGGGAGTGATAGCAATCAGCCCCAGCATTTT. It yields the protein CASSLSGSDSNQPQHF.

The chain couples TRBV4-1 to TRBJ2-2; maybe TRBD1 (6 bases). Germline CDR1 and CDR2: MGHRA and YSYEKL. This CDR3 spans 15 amino acids. Trimming left V 4 bases short and J 2 bases short, with 11 bases between. CDR3 nucleotide sequence: TGCGCCAGCAGCCTCGGCAGGGGCAACACCGGGGAGCTGTTTTTT. Translating gives CASSLGRGNTGELFF.

V and J are TRBV11-3 and TRBJ2-5, with TRBD2 matching 10 bases. CDR3 length: 14 amino acids. The V segment lost 3 bases and the J segment 5 bases; nucleotides outside the gene matches: 3. CDR1 and CDR2 (germline): SGHNT, YENEEA. This CDR3 is CASSFPAGGETQYF. In DNA, the CDR3 is TGTGCCAGCAGCTTCCCAGCGGGAGGGGAGACCCAGTACTTC.

This chain joins TRBV9 and TRBJ2-3; a possible D gene is TRBD1 (6 bases). The V gene's germline CDR1 is SGDLS and CDR2 YYNGEE. Trimming shortened V by 0 bases and J by 1 base, and 9 bases separated the two germline ends. The CDR3 runs 15 residues. The CDR3, as DNA: TGTGCCAGCAGCGTAGGTAACAGGGGCACAGATACGCAGTATTTT. The encoded protein is CASSVGNRGTDTQYF. Filled out from reference TRBV9 and TRBJ2-3, the complete variable domain reads DSGVTQTPKHLITATGQRVTLRCSPRSGDLSVYWYQQSLDQGLQFLIQYYNGEERAKGNILERFSAQQFPDLHSELNLSSLELGDSALYFCASSVGNRGTDTQYFGPGTRLTVL.

V usage is TRBV4-1 and J usage is TRBJ2-7; no firm D call. The germline CDR1 and CDR2 sequences are MGHRA and YSYEKL. The V and J ends lost 4 bases and 6 bases respectively, with 16 bases between them. CDR3 length equals 14 residues. As DNA, the CDR3 is TGCGCCAGCAGCCCCGACCTAGAAACGGCCGAGCAGTACTTC. It is translated as CASSPDLETAEQYF.

This clone was observed a handful of times. CDR3 loop: CASSPPGTSVNEQYF. CDR3 DNA: TGTGCCAGCAGCCCGCCCGGGACTAGCGTGAACGAGCAGTACTTC. The V call is TRBV7-9, the J call TRBJ2-7; 10 bases line up with TRBD2. The CDR3 has 15 amino acids. Germline V gene sequence: CDR1 SEHNR, CDR2 FQNEAQ (reference sequence). With V trimmed by 5 bases and J by 5 bases, 9 bases remained unmatched. Based on the CDR3 plus reference TRBV7-9 and TRBJ2-7, the full variable domain is DTGVSQNPRHKITKRGQNVTFRCDPISEHNRLYWYRQTLGQGPEFLTYFQNEAQLEKSRLLSDRFSAERPKGSFSTLEIQRTEQGDSAMYLCASSPPGTSVNEQYFGPGTRLTVT.

The chain recombines TRBV13 with TRBJ1-6; 9 positions agree with TRBD1. With 5 bases clipped from V and 9 bases from J, the junction kept 8 bases outside the gene matches. CDR1 is PRHDT and CDR2 is FYEKMQ in the germline V gene (reference sequence). The CDR3 runs 15 residues. The chain's CDR3 is CASSTGTGYRSPLHF. As DNA, the CDR3 is TGTGCCAGCAGCACAGGGACAGGGTACCGTTCACCCCTCCACTTT.

This chain connects TRBV30 to TRBJ1-2; no clear D gene. V was cut by 5 bases and J by 4 bases, with 8 bases left in between. The CDR3 totals 11 residues. CDR1 is GTSNPN and CDR2 is SVGIG in the germline V gene (reference sequence). The CDR3 DNA reads as TGTGCCTGGCGTAATATCTATGGCTACACCTTC. Translation: CAWRNIYGYTF. Complete variable domain (other parts from reference TRBV30 and TRBJ1-2): SQTIHQWPATLVQPVGSPLSLECTVEGTSNPNLYWYRQAAGRGLQLLFYSVGIGQISSEVPQNLSASRPQDRQFILSSKKLLLSDSGFYLCAWRNIYGYTFGSGTRLTVV.

In DNA form, the CDR3 reads TGTGCCAGCAGCTTGGACAGGGAAGAGACCCAGTACTTC. Translated: CASSLDREETQYF. The chain combines TRBV5-6 with TRBJ2-5; possible D gene TRBD1, 6 bases. The CDR3 has 13 amino acids. V dropped 0 bases and J dropped 3 bases, with 6 bases sitting between them. Germline V lookup: CDR1 SGHDT, CDR2 YYEEEE.

This clone turned up a few times. The V and J genes are TRBV6-1 and TRBJ2-1; 9 nucleotides line up with TRBD1. The trim removed 6 bases at V and 3 bases at J, leaving 6 bases unmatched. CDR1 and CDR2 (germline): MNHNS, SASEGT. This CDR3 region has 15 residues. The CDR3 loop reads CASSPRTGDYNEQFF. The CDR3, as DNA: TGTGCCAGCAGCCCAAGGACAGGGGACTACAATGAGCAGTTCTTC.

A single count supports this clone. V gene TRBV4-1 combines with J gene TRBJ1-6; a possible D gene is TRBD1 (5 bases). Germline V gives CDR1 MGHRA, CDR2 YSYEKL. V was clipped by 4 bases and J by 10 bases, with 20 bases between them. This CDR3 contains 16 residues. CDR3 amino acids: CASSPSPGREESPLHF. In nucleotides, the CDR3 is TGCGCCAGCAGCCCTTCCCCAGGGAGGGAAGAATCACCCCTCCACTTT.

This CDR3 is CASRPGLSIYYEQYF. CDR3 DNA sequence: TGTGCCAGCAGACCTGGACTAAGTATCTACTACGAGCAGTACTTC. The chain has TRBV5-6 and TRBJ2-7, with TRBD2 as a possible D gene (6 bases). V was trimmed by 5 bases and J by 3 bases, leaving 18 bases between them. This CDR3 spans 15 amino acids. Germline V gives CDR1 SGHDT, CDR2 YYEEEE.

The chain joins TRBV27 to TRBJ1-1; a weak D match, TRBD1 (5 bases). The CDR3 spans 15 residues. Germline CDR1 reads MNHEY; CDR2 reads SMNVEV (reference sequence). V was cut by 2 bases and J by 4 bases, with 14 bases left in between. CDR3 sequence reads: CASSLSSSGRTEAFF. The CDR3, as DNA: TGTGCCAGCAGTTTAAGTTCGTCAGGGCGCACTGAAGCTTTCTTT.